This is a list of T cell receptor beta chains from one sample in a study of blood T cell repertoires in COVID-19. Profiled with immunoSEQ multiplex PCR; TCRdb holds only in-frame clones, not every one. Here the sample spans roughly 340,000 clones, over 75% being singletons. The specimen was PBMCs or T cells enriched from blood (not recorded which). Every receptor here comes from a man in his late teens or twenties who had recovered from COVID-19. CDR3s include the opening cysteine and the closing phenylalanine or tryptophan. Each record gives: V gene, J gene, D gene, clone size, CDR3 protein, CDR3 DNA. D genes are given only for firm matches. Not every row has a clone size; where given, it reads once, few, many or a size class.

V gene: TRBV5-1; J gene: TRBJ2-3; D gene: NA; clone size: NA; CDR3 protein: CASSLGLVGDTQYF; CDR3 DNA: TGCGCCAGCAGCTTGGGTCTGGTCGGGGATACGCAGTATTTT
V gene: TRBV5-8; J gene: TRBJ2-6; D gene: NA; clone size: NA; CDR3 protein: CASGRGGAGANVLTF; CDR3 DNA: TGTGCCAGCGGGAGAGGAGGGGCTGGGGCCAACGTCCTGACTTTC
V gene: TRBV27; J gene: TRBJ2-1; D gene: TRBD2; clone size: NA; CDR3 protein: CASSPLGRVSYNEQFF; CDR3 DNA: TGTGCCAGCAGCCCACTCGGGAGGGTGTCCTACAATGAGCAGTTCTTC
V gene: TRBV5-1; J gene: TRBJ2-5; D gene: TRBD2; clone size: NA; CDR3 protein: CASSPLPRGGQETQYF; CDR3 DNA: TGCGCCAGCAGCCCCTTACCGCGCGGGGGCCAAGAGACCCAGTACTTC
V gene: TRBV7-2; J gene: TRBJ1-2; D gene: TRBD1; clone size: NA; CDR3 protein: CASNTGVLFHGYTF; CDR3 DNA: TGTGCCAGCAATACAGGGGTCCTCTTCCATGGCTACACCTTC
V gene: TRBV5-1; J gene: TRBJ2-3; D gene: TRBD2; clone size: NA; CDR3 protein: CASHSGTSVPNTQYF; CDR3 DNA: TGCGCCAGCCATTCCGGGACTAGCGTACCCAATACGCAGTATTTT
V gene: TRBV18; J gene: TRBJ1-5; D gene: NA; clone size: NA; CDR3 protein: CASSRDDNQPQHF; CDR3 DNA: TGTGCCAGCTCCCGGGATGACAATCAGCCCCAGCATTTT
V gene: TRBV18; J gene: TRBJ2-1; D gene: TRBD2; clone size: NA; CDR3 protein: CASSPGLADYNEQFF; CDR3 DNA: TGTGCCAGCTCACCGGGACTAGCGGACTACAATGAGCAGTTCTTC
V gene: TRBV28; J gene: TRBJ1-4; D gene: TRBD1; clone size: few; CDR3 protein: CASSSSYRGTEKLFF; CDR3 DNA: TGTGCCAGCAGTTCGAGTTACAGGGGGACTGAAAAACTGTTTTTT
V gene: TRBV7-8; J gene: TRBJ2-3; D gene: NA; clone size: NA; CDR3 protein: CASSFQSGFALSTDTQYF; CDR3 DNA: TGTGCCAGCAGCTTTCAGTCGGGTTTTGCTCTTAGTACAGATACGCAGTATTTT
V gene: TRBV5-6; J gene: TRBJ2-7; D gene: TRBD1; clone size: NA; CDR3 protein: CASSFSNRGRRGTYEQYF; CDR3 DNA: TGTGCCAGCAGCTTTTCAAACAGGGGCCGTCGAGGTACCTACGAGCAGTACTTC
V gene: TRBV3-1/TRBV3-2; J gene: TRBJ1-1; D gene: NA; clone size: NA; CDR3 protein: CASSQDESGPAFF; CDR3 DNA: TGTGCCAGCAGCCAAGACGAATCTGGGCCGGCTTTCTTT
V gene: TRBV9; J gene: TRBJ1-6; D gene: NA; clone size: once; CDR3 protein: CASSGGTPSGNSPLHF; CDR3 DNA: TGTGCCAGCAGCGGAGGGACACCGTCGGGCAATTCACCCCTCCACTTT
V gene: TRBV5-4; J gene: TRBJ2-7; D gene: TRBD2; clone size: NA; CDR3 protein: CASSPGGTSGILPGEQYF; CDR3 DNA: TGTGCCAGCAGCCCGGGCGGGACTAGCGGGATTCTCCCCGGGGAGCAGTACTTC
V gene: TRBV9; J gene: TRBJ2-5; D gene: NA; clone size: NA; CDR3 protein: CASSVGATGRETQYF; CDR3 DNA: TGTGCCAGCAGCGTAGGGGCCACGGGGAGGGAGACCCAGTACTTC
V gene: TRBV28; J gene: TRBJ2-1; D gene: NA; clone size: once; CDR3 protein: CASRRMGGWMHEQFF; CDR3 DNA: TGTGCCAGCAGAAGAATGGGAGGTTGGATGCATGAGCAGTTCTTC
V gene: TRBV11-2; J gene: TRBJ1-2; D gene: NA; clone size: NA; CDR3 protein: CASSLARGGGYGYTF; CDR3 DNA: TGTGCCAGCAGCCTAGCGCGGGGGGGTGGCTATGGCTACACCTTC
V gene: TRBV6-2/TRBV6-3; J gene: TRBJ1-5; D gene: TRBD1; clone size: NA; CDR3 protein: CASSDRGRGNQPQHF; CDR3 DNA: TGTGCCAGCAGCGACAGGGGACGGGGCAATCAGCCCCAGCATTTT
V gene: TRBV4-3; J gene: TRBJ2-7; D gene: TRBD1; clone size: NA; CDR3 protein: CASSQDPGTGSYEQYF; CDR3 DNA: TGCGCCAGCAGCCAAGATCCCGGGACAGGGTCCTACGAGCAGTACTTC
V gene: TRBV4-3; J gene: TRBJ2-3; D gene: TRBD1; clone size: NA; CDR3 protein: CASSQDPHDRGDGTDTQYF; CDR3 DNA: TGCGCCAGCAGCCAAGATCCCCACGACAGGGGGGACGGCACAGATACGCAGTATTTT
V gene: TRBV27; J gene: TRBJ1-2; D gene: NA; clone size: NA; CDR3 protein: CASKPRDGGPHNYGYTF; CDR3 DNA: TGTGCCAGCAAGCCCCGGGACGGGGGACCCCACAACTATGGCTACACCTTC
V gene: TRBV7-5; J gene: TRBJ2-1; D gene: NA; clone size: NA; CDR3 protein: CVRSPEGAVEQFF; CDR3 DNA: TGTGTCAGAAGCCCAGAGGGGGCAGTTGAGCAGTTCTTC
V gene: TRBV5-5; J gene: TRBJ2-7; D gene: TRBD2; clone size: NA; CDR3 protein: CASSLRTAGPSYEQYF; CDR3 DNA: TGTGCCAGCAGCTTGAGAACAGCGGGGCCCTCCTACGAGCAGTACTTC
V gene: TRBV7-9; J gene: TRBJ2-3; D gene: NA; clone size: NA; CDR3 protein: CASSLIQRRASTDTQYF; CDR3 DNA: TGTGCCAGCAGCTTAATTCAACGCAGGGCCAGCACAGATACGCAGTATTTT